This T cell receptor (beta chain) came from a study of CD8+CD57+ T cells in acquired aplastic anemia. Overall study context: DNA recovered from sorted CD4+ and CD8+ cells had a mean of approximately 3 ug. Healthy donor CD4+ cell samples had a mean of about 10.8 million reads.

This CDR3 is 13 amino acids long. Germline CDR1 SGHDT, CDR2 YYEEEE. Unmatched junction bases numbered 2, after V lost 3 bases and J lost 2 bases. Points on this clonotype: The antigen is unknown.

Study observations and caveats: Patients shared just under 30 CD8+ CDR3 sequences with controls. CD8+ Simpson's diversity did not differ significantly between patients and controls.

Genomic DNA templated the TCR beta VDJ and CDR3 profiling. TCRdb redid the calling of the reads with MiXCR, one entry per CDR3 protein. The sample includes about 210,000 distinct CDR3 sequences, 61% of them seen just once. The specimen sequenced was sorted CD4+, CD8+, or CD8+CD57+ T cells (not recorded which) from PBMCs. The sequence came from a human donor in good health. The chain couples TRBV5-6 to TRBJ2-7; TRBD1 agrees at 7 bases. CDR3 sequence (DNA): TGTGCCAGCAGCTGGACAGGAGCCTACGAGCAGTACTTC. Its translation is CASSWTGAYEQYF.